This T cell receptor beta chain was sequenced in a study of beta chain features in type 1 diabetes. Study observations and caveats: Fewer junction insertions and more nucleotide deletions appeared in type 1 diabetes patients. Patients with Type 1 diabetes showed moderately but significantly shorter TCRB CDR3s in all four CD4+ subsets.

Concerning this clone itself: Its target is unknown.

Sorting gave populations that all exceeded 98% purity. Investigators reverse transcribed all isolated RNA, so they sequenced expressed TCRB transcripts. Assay used: immunoSEQ multiplex PCR; TCRdb lists only in-frame clones, some missing. The table has 300,000 to 350,000 clones, roughly 12% seen once. Germline V gene sequence: CDR1 SGDLS, CDR2 YYNGEE. The CDR3 length is 15 residues. V was clipped by 3 bases and J by 2 bases, with 14 bases between them. The clonotype was recovered from a young woman with type 1 diabetes. The gene calls are TRBV9 and TRBJ1-2, with D possibly TRBD1 on 5 matching bases. Sequencing used naive CD4+ T cells from blood. For the CDR3, the DNA is TGTGCCAGCAGCGGCAGACAGTCTGAGAACTATGGCTACACCTTC. Amino acids: CASSGRQSENYGYTF.